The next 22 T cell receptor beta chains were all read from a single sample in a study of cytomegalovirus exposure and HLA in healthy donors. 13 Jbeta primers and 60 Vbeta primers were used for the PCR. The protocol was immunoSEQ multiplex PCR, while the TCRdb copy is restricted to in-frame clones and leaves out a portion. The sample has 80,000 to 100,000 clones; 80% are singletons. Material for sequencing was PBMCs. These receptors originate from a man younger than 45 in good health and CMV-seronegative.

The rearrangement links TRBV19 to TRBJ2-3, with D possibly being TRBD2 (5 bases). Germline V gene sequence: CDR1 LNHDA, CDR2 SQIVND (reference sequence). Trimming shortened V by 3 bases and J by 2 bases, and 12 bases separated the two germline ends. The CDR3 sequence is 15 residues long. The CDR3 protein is CASSILATPTDTQYF. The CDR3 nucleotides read TGTGCCAGTAGTATTTTAGCGACCCCCACAGATACGCAGTATTTT. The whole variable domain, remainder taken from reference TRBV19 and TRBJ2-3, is DGGITQSPKYLFRKEGQNVTLSCEQNLNHDAMYWYRQDPGQGLRLIYYSQIVNDFQKGDIAEGYSVSREKKESFPLTVTSAQKNPTAFYLCASSILATPTDTQYFGPGTRLTVL.

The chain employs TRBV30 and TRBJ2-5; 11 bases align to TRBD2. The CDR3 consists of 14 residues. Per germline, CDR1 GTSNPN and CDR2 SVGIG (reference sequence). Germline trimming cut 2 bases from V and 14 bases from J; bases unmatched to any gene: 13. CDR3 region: CAWSPGLADRGRYF. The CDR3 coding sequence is TGTGCCTGGAGTCCGGGACTAGCGGATCGGGGGCGATACTTC.

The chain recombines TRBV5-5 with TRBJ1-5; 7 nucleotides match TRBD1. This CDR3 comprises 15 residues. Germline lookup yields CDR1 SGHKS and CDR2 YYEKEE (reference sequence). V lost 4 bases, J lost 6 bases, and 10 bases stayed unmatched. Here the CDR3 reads CASSPNRGQGQPQHF. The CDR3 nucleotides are TGTGCCAGCAGCCCAAACAGGGGTCAAGGTCAGCCCCAGCATTTT.

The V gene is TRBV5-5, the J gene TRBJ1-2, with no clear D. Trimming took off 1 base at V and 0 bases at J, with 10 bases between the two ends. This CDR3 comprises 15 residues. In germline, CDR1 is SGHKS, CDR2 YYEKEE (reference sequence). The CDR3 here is CASSLSPLSNYGYTF. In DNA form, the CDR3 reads TGTGCCAGCAGCTTGAGCCCGCTTTCTAACTATGGCTACACCTTC.

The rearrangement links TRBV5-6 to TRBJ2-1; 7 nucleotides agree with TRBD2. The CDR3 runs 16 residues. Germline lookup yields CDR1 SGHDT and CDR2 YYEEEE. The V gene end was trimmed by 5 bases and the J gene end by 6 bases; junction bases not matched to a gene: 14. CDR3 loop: CASSLITAGVGNEQFF. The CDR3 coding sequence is TGTGCCAGCAGTTTGATAACGGCGGGAGTAGGCAATGAGCAGTTCTTC.

The DNA of the CDR3 is TGTGCCAGCAGTGAAAGGGACAGCTCCTACAATGAGCAGTTCTTC. It codes for CASSERDSSYNEQFF. The chain links TRBV6-1 to TRBJ2-1; 7 nucleotides line up with TRBD1. V was pared by 2 bases and J by 0 bases, with 1 base of the junction left unmatched. CDR1 and CDR2 from the germline V gene are MNHNS and SASEGT. The CDR3 consists of 15 residues.

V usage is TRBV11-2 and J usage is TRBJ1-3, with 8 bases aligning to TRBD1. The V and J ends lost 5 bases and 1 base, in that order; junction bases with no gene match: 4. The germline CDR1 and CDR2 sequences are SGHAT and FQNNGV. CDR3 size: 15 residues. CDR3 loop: CASSPRTGSGNTIYF. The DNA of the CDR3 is TGTGCCAGCAGCCCGAGGACAGGGTCTGGAAACACCATATATTTT. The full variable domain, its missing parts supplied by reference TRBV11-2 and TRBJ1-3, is EAGVAQSPRYKIIEKRQSVAFWCNPISGHATLYWYQQILGQGPKLLIQFQNNGVVDDSQLPKDRFSAERLKGVDSTLKIQPAKLEDSAVYLCASSPRTGSGNTIYFGEGSWLTVV.

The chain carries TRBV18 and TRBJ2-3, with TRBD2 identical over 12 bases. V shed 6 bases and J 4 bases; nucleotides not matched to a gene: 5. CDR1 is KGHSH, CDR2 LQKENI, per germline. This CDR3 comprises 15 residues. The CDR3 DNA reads TGTGCCAGCTCTCTAGCGGGGGGGACGTCAGATACGCAGTATTTT. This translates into CASSLAGGTSDTQYF.

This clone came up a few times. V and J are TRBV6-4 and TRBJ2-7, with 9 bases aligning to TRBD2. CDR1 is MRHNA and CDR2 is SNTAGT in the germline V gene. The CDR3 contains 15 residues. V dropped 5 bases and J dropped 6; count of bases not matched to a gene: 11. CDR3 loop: CASSPGAGGLGEQYF. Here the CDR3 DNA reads TGTGCCAGCAGTCCCGGGGCGGGGGGGCTGGGCGAGCAGTACTTC.

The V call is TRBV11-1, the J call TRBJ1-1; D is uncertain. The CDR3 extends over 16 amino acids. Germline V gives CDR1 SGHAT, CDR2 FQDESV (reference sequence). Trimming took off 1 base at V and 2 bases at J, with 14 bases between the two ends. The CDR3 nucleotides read TGTGCCAGCAGCTTAGGTGCCGAACGGTTCAACACTGAAGCTTTCTTT. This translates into CASSLGAERFNTEAFF.

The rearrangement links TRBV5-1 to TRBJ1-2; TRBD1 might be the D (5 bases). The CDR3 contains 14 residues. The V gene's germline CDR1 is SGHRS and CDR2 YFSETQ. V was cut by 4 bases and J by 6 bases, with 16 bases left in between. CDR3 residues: CASSPAGVRDGYTF. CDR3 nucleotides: TGCGCCAGCAGCCCGGCGGGGGTTCGGGATGGCTACACCTTC.

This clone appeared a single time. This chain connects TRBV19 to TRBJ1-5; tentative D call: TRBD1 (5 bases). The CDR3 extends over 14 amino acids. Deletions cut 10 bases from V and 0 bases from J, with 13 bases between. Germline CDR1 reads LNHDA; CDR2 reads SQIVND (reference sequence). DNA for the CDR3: TGTGCCACCAGCCTAGGGGATAGCAATCAGCCCCAGCATTTT. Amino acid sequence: CATSLGDSNQPQHF.

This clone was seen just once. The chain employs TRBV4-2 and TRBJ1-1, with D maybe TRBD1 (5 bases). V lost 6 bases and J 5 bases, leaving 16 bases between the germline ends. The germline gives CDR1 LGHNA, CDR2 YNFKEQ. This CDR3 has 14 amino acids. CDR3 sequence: CASREGQGGTEAFF. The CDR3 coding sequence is TGTGCCAGCAGGGAGGGGCAGGGTGGGACTGAAGCTTTCTTT.

The chain's CDR3 is CASSAPGTGNEQYF. CDR3 nucleotides: TGCGCCAGCAGCGCGCCCGGGACAGGGAACGAGCAGTACTTC. V gene TRBV4-1 combines with J gene TRBJ2-5; 9 positions agree with TRBD1. The DNA end favors TRBJ2-7, so the J call may be wrong. Looked up from germline, CDR1 is MGHRA and CDR2 is YSYEKL. The CDR3 has 14 residues.

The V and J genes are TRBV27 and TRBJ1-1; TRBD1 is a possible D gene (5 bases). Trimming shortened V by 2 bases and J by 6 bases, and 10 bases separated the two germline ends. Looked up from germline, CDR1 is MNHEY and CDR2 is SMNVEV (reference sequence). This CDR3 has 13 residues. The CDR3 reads CASSLLGGAEAFF. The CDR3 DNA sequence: TGTGCCAGCAGTTTACTGGGGGGGGCTGAAGCTTTCTTT.

Here the CDR3 DNA reads TGTGCCAGCAGCTCCCACAGGTTACTTTTGAACACTGAAGCTTTCTTT. Amino acid sequence: CASSSHRLLLNTEAFF. J is TRBJ1-1 and V is TRBV7-8, with a tentative D call TRBD1 (5 bases). The CDR3 is made up of 16 amino acids. Trimming cost V 4 bases and J 0 bases, with 15 bases left between them. CDR1 is SGHVS, CDR2 FQNEAQ, per germline.

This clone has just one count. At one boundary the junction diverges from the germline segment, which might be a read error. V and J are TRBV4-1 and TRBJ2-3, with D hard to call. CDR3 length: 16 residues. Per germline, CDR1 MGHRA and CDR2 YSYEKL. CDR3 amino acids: CAGSREASTSTDTQYF. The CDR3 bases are TGCGCCGGCAGCCGAGAAGCATCTACTAGCACAGATACGCAGTATTTT.

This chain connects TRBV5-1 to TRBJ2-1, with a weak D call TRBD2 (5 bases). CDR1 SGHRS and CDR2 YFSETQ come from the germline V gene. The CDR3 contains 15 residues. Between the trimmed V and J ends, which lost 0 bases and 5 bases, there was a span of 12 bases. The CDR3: CASSLVLVGHNEQFF. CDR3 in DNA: TGCGCCAGCAGCTTGGTACTAGTCGGACACAATGAGCAGTTCTTC.

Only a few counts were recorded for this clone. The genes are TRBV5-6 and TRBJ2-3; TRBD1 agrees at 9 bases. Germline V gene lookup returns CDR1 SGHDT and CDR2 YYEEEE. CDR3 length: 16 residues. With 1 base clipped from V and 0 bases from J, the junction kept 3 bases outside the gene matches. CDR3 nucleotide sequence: TGTGCCAGCAGCTTGCTGGGACAGGGAAGCACAGATACGCAGTATTTT. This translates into CASSLLGQGSTDTQYF. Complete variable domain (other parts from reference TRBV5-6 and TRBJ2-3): DAGVTQSPTHLIKTRGQQVTLRCSPKSGHDTVSWYQQALGQGPQFIFQYYEEEERQRGNFPDRFSGHQFPNYSSELNVNALLLGDSALYLCASSLLGQGSTDTQYFGPGTRLTVL.

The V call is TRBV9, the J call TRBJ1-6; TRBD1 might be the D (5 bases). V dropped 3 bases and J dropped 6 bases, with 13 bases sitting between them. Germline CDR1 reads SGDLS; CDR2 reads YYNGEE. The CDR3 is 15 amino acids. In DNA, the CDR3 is TGTGCCAGCAGCGGAAGTCTCGGGGGTAATTCACCCCTCCACTTT. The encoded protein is CASSGSLGGNSPLHF.

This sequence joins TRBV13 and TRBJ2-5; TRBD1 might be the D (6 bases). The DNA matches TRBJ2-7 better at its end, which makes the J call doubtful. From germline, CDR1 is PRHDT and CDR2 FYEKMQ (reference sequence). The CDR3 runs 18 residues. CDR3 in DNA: TGTGCCAGCAGCTTAGCAGGCAGGGGATCCGGAGCTATCTACGAGCAGTACTTC. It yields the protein CASSLAGRGSGAIYEQYF.

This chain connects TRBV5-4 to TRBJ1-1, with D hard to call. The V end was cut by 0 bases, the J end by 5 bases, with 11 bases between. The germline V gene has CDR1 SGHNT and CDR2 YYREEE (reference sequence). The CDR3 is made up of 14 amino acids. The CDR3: CASSLGVAATEAFF. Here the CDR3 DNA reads TGTGCCAGCAGCTTGGGTGTCGCGGCTACTGAAGCTTTCTTT.